This T cell receptor (beta chain) stems from a study of vaccination and CD4 T cells after COVID-19. As for the study in general: The study collected post-vaccine samples a median approximately 70 days after dose two, with a range of 14 to 241. Overlapping SARS-CoV-2, HCoV-NL63, HCoV-OC43 and HCoV-229E spike peptides were used to stimulate cells. Notes on the study in general: Convalescent patients gained a median about 90% of their reactive clones only post-vaccination. Recorded median SARS-CoV-2-reactive clonotype numbers increased from about 20 to 38 without reaching significance.

Turning to this clonotype: What it binds is unknown.

This CDR3 spans 13 amino acids. Germline V gene lookup returns CDR1 DFQATT and CDR2 SNEGSKA (reference sequence). Trimming left V 5 bases short and J 2 bases short, with 12 bases between. The treatment here: roughly ten-day PBMC culture with coronavirus spike peptide pools or control peptides (ViraFEST assay). Unexposed donor CD4+ T cells predated the COVID-19 pandemic, collected 2011-2018. Cultured CD4+ T-cell DNA underwent Oncomine TCR Beta short-read sequencing. TCRdb ran MiXCR on the PCR reads and lists one entry per CDR3 protein. The repertoire includes 7,100 or so distinct CDR3 sequences, roughly 40% of them detected once, and under 40% sits in the top ten.

The sequence was obtained from a human donor in good health. V and J are TRBV20-1 and TRBJ1-1; D is ambiguous. The sample comprised CD4+ T cells from blood, cultured in vitro. The CDR3 nucleotides read TGCAGTGCTCCCGTTTCTCCTAACACTGAAGCTTTCTTT. It specifies CSAPVSPNTEAFF.